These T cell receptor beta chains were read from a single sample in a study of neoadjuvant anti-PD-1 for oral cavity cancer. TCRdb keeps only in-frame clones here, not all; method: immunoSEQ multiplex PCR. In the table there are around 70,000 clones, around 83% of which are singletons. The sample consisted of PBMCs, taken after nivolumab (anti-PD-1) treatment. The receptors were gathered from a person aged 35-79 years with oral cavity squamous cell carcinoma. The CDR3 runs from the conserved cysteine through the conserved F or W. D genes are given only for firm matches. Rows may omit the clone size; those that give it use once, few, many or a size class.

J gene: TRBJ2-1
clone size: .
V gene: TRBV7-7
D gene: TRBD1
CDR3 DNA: TGTGCTAGCAGCCTTACAGGGGGCGGGTTGAATGAGCAGTTCTTC
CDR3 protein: CASSLTGGGLNEQFF

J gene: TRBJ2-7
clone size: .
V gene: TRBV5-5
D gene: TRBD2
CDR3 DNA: TGTGCCAGCAGTTTTGCTCTAGCGGGAGGCGAGCAGTACTTC
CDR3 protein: CASSFALAGGEQYF

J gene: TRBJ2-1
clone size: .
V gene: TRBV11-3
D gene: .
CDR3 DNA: TGTGCCAGCAGCGAGCATAACAATGAGCAGTTCTTC
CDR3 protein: CASSEHNNEQFF

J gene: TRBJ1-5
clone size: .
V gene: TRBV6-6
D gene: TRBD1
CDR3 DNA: TGTGCCAGCAGCCCACAGGGGGGGCTTTGGCATTTT
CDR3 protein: CASSPQGGLWHF

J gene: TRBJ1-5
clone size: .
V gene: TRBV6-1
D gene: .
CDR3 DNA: TGTGCCAGCAGAGTAGCAGGGATTAGCAATCAGCCCCAGCATTTT
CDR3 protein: CASRVAGISNQPQHF

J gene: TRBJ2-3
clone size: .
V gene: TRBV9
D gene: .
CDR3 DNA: TGTGCCAGCAGCCCGCCGGGGGGCGGCCCCACAGATACGCAGTATTTT
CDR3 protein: CASSPPGGGPTDTQYF

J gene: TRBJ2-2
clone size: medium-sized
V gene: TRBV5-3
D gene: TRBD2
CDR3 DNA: TGTGCCAGAAGCTTTTACGGGAGGGGTACCGGGGAGCTGTTTTTT
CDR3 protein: CARSFYGRGTGELFF

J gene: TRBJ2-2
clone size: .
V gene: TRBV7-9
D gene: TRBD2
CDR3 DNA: TGTGCCAGCAGCTTAGGGAGTACTAGCGCAAACACCGGGGAGCTGTTTTTT
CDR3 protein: CASSLGSTSANTGELFF

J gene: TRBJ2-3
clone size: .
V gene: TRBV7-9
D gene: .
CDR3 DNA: TGTGCCAGCTCTCCAGGTGGGGCTAGCACAGATACGCAGTATTTT
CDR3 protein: CASSPGGASTDTQYF

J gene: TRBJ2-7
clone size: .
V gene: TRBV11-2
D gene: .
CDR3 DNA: TGTGCCAGCAGCTTAGGGCTAGAGCTCTACGAGCAGTACTTC
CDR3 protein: CASSLGLELYEQYF

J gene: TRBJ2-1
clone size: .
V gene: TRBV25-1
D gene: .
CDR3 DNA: TGTGCCAGCAGGGACGCCGGGGCGCGGGCTGAGCAGTTCTTC
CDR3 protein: CASRDAGARAEQFF

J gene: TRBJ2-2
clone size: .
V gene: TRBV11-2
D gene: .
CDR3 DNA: TGTGCCAGCAGCTTTGCAGCGGTAACCTCCGGGGAGCTGTTTTTT
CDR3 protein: CASSFAAVTSGELFF

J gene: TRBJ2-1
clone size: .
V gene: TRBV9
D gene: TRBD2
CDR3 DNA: TGTGCCAGCAGCGTAGCTGTGGGAGGGCCATGGAATGAGCAGTTCTTC
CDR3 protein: CASSVAVGGPWNEQFF

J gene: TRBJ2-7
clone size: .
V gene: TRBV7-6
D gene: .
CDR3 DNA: TGTGCCAGCAGCTTAGGGCCGGGTTCCTACGAGCAGTACTTC
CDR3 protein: CASSLGPGSYEQYF

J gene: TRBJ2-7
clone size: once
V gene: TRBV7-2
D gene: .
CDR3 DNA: TGTGCCAGCAGCCCGCGGGACCAAGCCTACGAGCAGTACTTC
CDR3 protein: CASSPRDQAYEQYF

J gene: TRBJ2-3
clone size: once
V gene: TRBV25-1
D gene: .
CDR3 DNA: TGTGCCAGCAGTGACACTAGCCGCATCCCGGATACGCAGTATTTT
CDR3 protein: CASSDTSRIPDTQYF

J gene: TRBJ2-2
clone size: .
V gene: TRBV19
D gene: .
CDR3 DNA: TGTGCCAGTAGTTCACAGGGAAGGGACACCGGGGAGCTGTTTTTT
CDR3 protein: CASSSQGRDTGELFF

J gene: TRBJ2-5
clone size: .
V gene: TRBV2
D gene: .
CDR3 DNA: TGTGCCAGCAGCCGTACAGGGCCAGAGACCCAGTACTTC
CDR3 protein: CASSRTGPETQYF

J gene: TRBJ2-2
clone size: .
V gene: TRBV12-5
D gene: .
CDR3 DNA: TGTGCTAGTGGTGTGCAATTGGAGGACGGAGGGGAGCTGTTTTTT
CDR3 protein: CASGVQLEDGGELFF

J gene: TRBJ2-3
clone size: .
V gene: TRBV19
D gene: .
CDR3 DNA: TGTGCCAGTAGTGCCGGGACAACAGATACGCAGTATTTT
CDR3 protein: CASSAGTTDTQYF

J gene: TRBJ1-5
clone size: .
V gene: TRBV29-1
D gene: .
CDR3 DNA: TGCAGCGTTGTCCTGGGATACGGGAGTAGCAATCAGCCCCAGCATTTT
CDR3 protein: CSVVLGYGSSNQPQHF

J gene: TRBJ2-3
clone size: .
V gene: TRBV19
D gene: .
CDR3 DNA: TGTGCCAGTAGTAAGGGTGCTTTTGGGACGGGAGTGGTCACAGATACGCAGTATTTT
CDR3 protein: CASSKGAFGTGVVTDTQYF

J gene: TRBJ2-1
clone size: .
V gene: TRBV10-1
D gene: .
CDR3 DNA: TGCGCCAGCAGTGAGCTTGGGAGCTCCTACAATGAGCAGTTCTTC
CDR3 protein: CASSELGSSYNEQFF

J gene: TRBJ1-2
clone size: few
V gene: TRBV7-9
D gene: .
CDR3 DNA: TGTGCCAGCAGCTTAGGACAGAATTTCCATGGCTACACCTTC
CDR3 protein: CASSLGQNFHGYTF

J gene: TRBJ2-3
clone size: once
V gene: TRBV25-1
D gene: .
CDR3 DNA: TGTGCCAGCAGTGAATTCGGTACGCAGTATTTT
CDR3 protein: CASSEFGTQYF

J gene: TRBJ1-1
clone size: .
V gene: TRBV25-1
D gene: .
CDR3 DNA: TGTGCCAGCGCTTCCCCCCGATCGAACACTGAAGCTTTCTTT
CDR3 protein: CASASPRSNTEAFF

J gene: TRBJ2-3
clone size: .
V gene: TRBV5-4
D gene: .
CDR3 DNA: TGTGCCAGCAGCCCTTTGTCCTCAGATACGCAGTATTTT
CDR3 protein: CASSPLSSDTQYF

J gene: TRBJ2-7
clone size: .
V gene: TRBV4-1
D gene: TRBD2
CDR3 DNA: TGCGCCAGCAGCCACCCCGGGCTAGCGGTACCCTACGAGCAGTACTTC
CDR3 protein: CASSHPGLAVPYEQYF